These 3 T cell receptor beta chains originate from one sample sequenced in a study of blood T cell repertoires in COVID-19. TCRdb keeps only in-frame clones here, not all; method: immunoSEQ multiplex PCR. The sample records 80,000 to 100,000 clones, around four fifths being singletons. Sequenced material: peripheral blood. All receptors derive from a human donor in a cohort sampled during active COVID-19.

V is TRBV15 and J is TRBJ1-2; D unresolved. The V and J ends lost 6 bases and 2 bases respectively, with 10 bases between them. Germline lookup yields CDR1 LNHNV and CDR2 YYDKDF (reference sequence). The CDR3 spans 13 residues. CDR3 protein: CATSLSGNYGYTF. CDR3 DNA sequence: TGTGCCACCAGTCTCTCGGGGAACTATGGCTACACCTTC.

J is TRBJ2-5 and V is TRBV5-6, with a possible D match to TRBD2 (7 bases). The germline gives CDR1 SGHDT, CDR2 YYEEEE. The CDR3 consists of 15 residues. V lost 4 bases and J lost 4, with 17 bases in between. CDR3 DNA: TGTGCCAGCAGCCAGAAATTGGGGGGGCGAGAGACCCAGTACTTC. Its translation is CASSQKLGGRETQYF.

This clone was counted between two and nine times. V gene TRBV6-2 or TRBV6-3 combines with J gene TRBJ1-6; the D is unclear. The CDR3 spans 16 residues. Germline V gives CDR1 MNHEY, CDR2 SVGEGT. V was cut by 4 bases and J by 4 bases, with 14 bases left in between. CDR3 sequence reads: CASSSSGRGYNSPLHF. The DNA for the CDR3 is TGTGCCAGCAGTTCCTCTGGACGGGGTTATAATTCACCCCTCCACTTT.